These 25 T cell receptor beta chains came from one sample sequenced in a study of post-analysis software for immune sequencing data. Unique molecular identifiers tagged the TCR beta cDNA libraries. One entry per CDR3 protein results from TCRdb running MiXCR on the PCR reads. Of some 890,000 distinct CDR3 sequences in the sample, roughly half were seen once. Study findings and constraints: TRBV5-6, TRBV5-1 and TRBV20-1 were among four or five TRBV segments more frequent in patients than controls.

These receptors are not linked to any known antigen. The material sequenced was blood. Receptors were obtained from a girl aged 10 to 17 with multiple sclerosis.

The chain employs TRBV29-1 and TRBJ2-3; D not resolved. The germline V gene has CDR1 SQVTM and CDR2 ANQGSEA. V gave up 6 bases and J gave up 1 base, with 8 bases separating them. The CDR3 totals 12 residues. The CDR3 DNA is TGCAGCGTCGACCAGGGCACAGATACGCAGTATTTT. Protein: CSVDQGTDTQYF.

The V gene is TRBV6-6, the J gene TRBJ2-7, with no clear D. Between the trimmed V and J ends, which lost 3 bases and 3 bases, there was a span of 12 bases. CDR1 MNHNY and CDR2 SVGAGI come from the germline V gene (reference sequence). The CDR3 is 14 residues long. The CDR3 sequence is CASSYPPTYYEQYF. CDR3 coding DNA: TGTGCCAGCAGTTATCCGCCTACATACTACGAGCAGTACTTC.

CDR3 DNA sequence: TGTGCCAGCAGTGAACTAGCAGGGTGGGGCACAGATACGCAGTATTTT. This encodes CASSELAGWGTDTQYF. The J gene is TRBJ2-3, the V gene TRBV2; D assignment may be TRBD1 or TRBD2 (5 bases each). Between the trimmed V and J ends, which lost 2 bases and 1 base, there was a span of 13 bases. This CDR3 spans 16 amino acids. CDR1 is SNHLY and CDR2 is FYNNEI in the germline V gene.

This clonotype was detected only once. This rearrangement joins TRBV7-8 to TRBJ1-1, with D unresolved. This CDR3 contains 15 residues. CDR1 is SGHVS and CDR2 is FQNEAQ in the germline V gene. The V and J ends lost 2 bases and 1 base respectively, with 11 bases between them. The CDR3 nucleotides read TGTGCCAGCAGCTTAAGAGCGGACTGGAACACTGAAGCTTTCTTT. This encodes CASSLRADWNTEAFF. The complete variable domain, with remaining parts taken from reference TRBV7-8 and TRBJ1-1, reads GAGVSQSPRYKVAKRGQDVALRCDPISGHVSLFWYQQALGQGPEFLTYFQNEAQLDKSGLPSDRFFAERPEGSVSTLKIQRTQQEDSAVYLCASSLRADWNTEAFFGQGTRLTVV.

The gene calls are TRBV11-2 and TRBJ2-7; no reliable D call. The length of the CDR3 is 12 residues. Trimming removed 7 bases from V and 9 bases from J, with 16 bases in between. The germline CDR1 and CDR2 sequences are SGHAT and FQNNGV. In DNA form, the CDR3 reads TGTGCCAGCATGTCAAACAGCCAGACGCAGTACTTC. It yields the protein CASMSNSQTQYF. The entire variable domain, with the rest obtained from reference TRBV11-2 and TRBJ2-7, is as follows: EAGVAQSPRYKIIEKRQSVAFWCNPISGHATLYWYQQILGQGPKLLIQFQNNGVVDDSQLPKDRFSAERLKGVDSTLKIQPAKLEDSAVYLCASMSNSQTQYFGPGTRLTVT.

The chain employs TRBV20-1 and TRBJ2-7; TRBD1 agrees at 7 bases. The V and J ends lost 7 bases and 0 bases, in that order; junction bases with no gene match: 12. The CDR3 has 15 amino acids. The V gene's germline CDR1 is DFQATT and CDR2 SNEGSKA (reference sequence). The CDR3 region has the DNA TGCAGTGTTATGATCCGGGACAGTAGCTCCTACGAGCAGTACTTC. Translating it yields CSVMIRDSSSYEQYF.

This chain links TRBV2 with TRBJ1-1; weak D call: TRBD1 (6 bases). In germline, CDR1 is SNHLY, CDR2 FYNNEI. V lost 4 bases and J 6 bases, leaving 18 bases between the germline ends. The CDR3 is 15 residues long. The CDR3 sequence is CASSVGRTAAPEAFF. CDR3 DNA sequence: TGTGCCAGCAGTGTAGGCCGGACAGCGGCCCCTGAAGCTTTCTTT.

This chain joins TRBV29-1 and TRBJ2-3; TRBD2 is a possible D gene (5 bases). From germline, CDR1 is SQVTM and CDR2 ANQGSEA. There are 11 residues in the CDR3. The CDR3 here is CGEGSTDTQYF. CDR3 in DNA: TGCGGTGAGGGATCCACAGATACGCAGTATTTT.

This chain connects TRBV20-1 to TRBJ2-1; 12 positions match TRBD2. This CDR3 has 14 amino acids. Germline assignment: CDR1 DFQATT and CDR2 SNEGSKA (reference sequence). Trimming took 4 bases from V and 6 from J; bases not matched to a gene: 4. The CDR3 nucleotides read TGCAGTGCTACTAGCGGGGGGGCAGGCAATGAGCAGTTCTTC. This encodes CSATSGGAGNEQFF.

V and J are TRBV6-5 and TRBJ2-3; 7 nucleotides line up with TRBD2. This CDR3 contains 16 residues. Germline trimming cut 2 bases from V and 1 base from J; bases unmatched to any gene: 6. Germline lookup yields CDR1 MNHEY and CDR2 SVGAGI. CDR3 protein: CASSYRERGGTDTQYF. The CDR3 nucleotides read TGTGCCAGCAGTTACCGGGAACGGGGGGGCACAGATACGCAGTATTTT.

This clonotype was seen a handful of times. V usage is TRBV2 and J usage is TRBJ2-1; possibly TRBD1 for D (6 bases). Trimming took off 9 bases at V and 7 bases at J, with 13 bases between the two ends. CDR3 length: 12 amino acids. Germline CDR1 and CDR2: SNHLY and FYNNEI. The CDR3 is CASSIQGNEQFF. In DNA form, the CDR3 reads TGTGCCAGTAGCATCCAGGGGAATGAGCAGTTCTTC. The full variable domain, rest sourced from reference TRBV2 and TRBJ2-1, is EPEVTQTPSHQVTQMGQEVILRCVPISNHLYFYWYRQILGQKVEFLVSFYNNEISEKSEIFDDQFSVERPDGSNFTLKIRSTKLEDSAMYFCASSIQGNEQFFGPGTRLTVL.

This clonotype was recorded a few times. The chain recombines TRBV29-1 with TRBJ1-5, with D maybe TRBD1 (6 bases). CDR1 is SQVTM, CDR2 ANQGSEA, per germline. Trimming shortened V by 7 bases and J by 6 bases, and 16 bases separated the two germline ends. The CDR3 totals 13 residues. This chain's CDR3 is CSGTGHGGQPQHF. CDR3 in DNA: TGCAGCGGAACGGGACACGGGGGTCAGCCCCAGCATTTT.

CDR3 in DNA: TGTGCCAGCAGGAACCCATTGGGGGGCACTGGGGCCAACGTCCTGACTTTC. Residues: CASRNPLGGTGANVLTF. The chain carries TRBV2 and TRBJ2-6, with D perhaps given as TRBD1 or TRBD2 (6 bases each). CDR3 size: 17 residues. Germline V gene data show CDR1 as SNHLY and CDR2 as FYNNEI. The V end was cut by 6 bases, the J end by 2 bases, with 17 bases between. The entire variable domain, with the rest obtained from reference TRBV2 and TRBJ2-6, is as follows: EPEVTQTPSHQVTQMGQEVILRCVPISNHLYFYWYRQILGQKVEFLVSFYNNEISEKSEIFDDQFSVERPDGSNFTLKIRSTKLEDSAMYFCASRNPLGGTGANVLTFGAGSRLTVL.

The chain has TRBV9 and TRBJ2-1; weak D call: TRBD2 (5 bases). CDR1 is SGDLS and CDR2 is YYNGEE in the germline V gene. Trimming removed 0 bases from V and 3 bases from J, with 16 bases in between. The CDR3 runs to 17 residues. CDR3 bases: TGTGCCAGCAGCGTAGCCTGGCGGGCGGGTGTCTACAATGAGCAGTTCTTC. It specifies CASSVAWRAGVYNEQFF. Full variable domain (outside the CDR3, taken from reference TRBV9 and TRBJ2-1): DSGVTQTPKHLITATGQRVTLRCSPRSGDLSVYWYQQSLDQGLQFLIQYYNGEERAKGNILERFSAQQFPDLHSELNLSSLELGDSALYFCASSVAWRAGVYNEQFFGPGTRLTVL.

This clonotype was seen many times. The CDR3 nucleotides read TGCAGCGTAACCGGGACAGGGTACTACGAGCAGTACTTC. As protein: CSVTGTGYYEQYF. J is TRBJ2-7 and V is TRBV29-1; TRBD1 agrees at 9 bases. This CDR3 region has 13 residues. Unmatched junction bases numbered 6, after V lost 6 bases and J lost 3 bases. Germline CDR1 is SQVTM and CDR2 is ANQGSEA.

DNA of the CDR3: TGCAGCGTCGACAGGACCACAGATACGCAGTATTTT. Protein sequence: CSVDRTTDTQYF. The V call is TRBV29-1, the J call TRBJ2-3; D may be TRBD1 (6 bases). The V and J ends lost 6 bases and 2 bases respectively, with 9 bases between them. CDR1 is SQVTM and CDR2 is ANQGSEA in the germline V gene. The CDR3 is 12 residues long.

This clonotype was seen a few times. This chain connects TRBV5-1 to TRBJ2-3; D ambiguous. V lost 0 bases, J lost 8 bases, and 10 bases lay in between. The CDR3 is 13 amino acids. The germline CDR1 and CDR2 sequences are SGHRS and YFSETQ. The CDR3 nucleotides read TGCGCCAGCAGCTTGGCTTTACCCATTACGCAGTATTTT. This translates into CASSLALPITQYF.

This clonotype has more than one count but fewer than ten. The rearrangement links TRBV6-5 to TRBJ1-2; 10 bases are a match to TRBD1. Germline-derived CDR1 and CDR2 are MNHEY and SVGAGI. The CDR3 loop spans 17 amino acids. The V segment lost 2 bases and the J segment 4 bases; nucleotides outside the gene matches: 10. The CDR3 sequence: CASSYTWGQGLPYGYTF. CDR3 DNA: TGTGCCAGCAGTTACACTTGGGGACAGGGGCTTCCCTATGGCTACACCTTC.

The J gene is TRBJ2-7, the V gene TRBV20-1; 8 bases match TRBD2. This CDR3 is 13 amino acids long. V dropped 6 bases and J dropped 4; count of bases not matched to a gene: 8. Germline V gene lookup returns CDR1 DFQATT and CDR2 SNEGSKA (reference sequence). The CDR3 loop reads CSACVSGSYEQYF. CDR3 DNA sequence: TGCAGTGCATGCGTGAGCGGGAGTTACGAGCAGTACTTC.

The rearrangement uses TRBV7-9 and TRBJ2-7, with a tentative D call TRBD1 (5 bases). The V gene lost 1 base and the J gene lost 3 bases, with 13 bases spanning the gap. This CDR3 contains 15 residues. Germline V lookup: CDR1 SEHNR, CDR2 FQNEAQ (reference sequence). In DNA, the CDR3 is TGTGCCAGCAGCTTAGGGCAGGGCCGAGACTACGAGCAGTACTTC. It specifies CASSLGQGRDYEQYF.

There are a few counts of this clonotype. This chain connects TRBV20-1 to TRBJ2-1; maybe TRBD2 (6 bases). This CDR3 has 16 amino acids. Germline CDR1 is DFQATT and CDR2 is SNEGSKA (reference sequence). V lost 6 bases, J lost 4 bases, and 22 bases lay in between. CDR3 sequence (DNA): TGCAGTGCCAACCCGGCGACGGGGGTACTGTACAATGAGCAGTTCTTC. Translation: CSANPATGVLYNEQFF.

The chain links TRBV29-1 to TRBJ1-2; TRBD1 matches 8 bases. The CDR3 covers 14 residues. The V and J ends lost 7 bases and 4 bases, in that order; junction bases with no gene match: 11. Looked up from germline, CDR1 is SQVTM and CDR2 is ANQGSEA. The CDR3 sequence is CSAHSFGTGYGYTF. CDR3 bases: TGCAGCGCTCACAGCTTCGGGACAGGCTATGGCTACACCTTC.

V gene TRBV25-1 combines with J gene TRBJ2-1; D remains unclear. The J call may be faulty, since TRBJ2-7 better matches the DNA end. CDR1 and CDR2 from the germline V gene are MGHDK and SYGVNS. The CDR3 contains 14 residues. CDR3 coding DNA: TGTGCCAGCAGTGATGCGGTTATATACAATGAGCAGTACTTC. Residues: CASSDAVIYNEQYF.

This clonotype was seen a single time. The J gene is TRBJ2-7, the V gene TRBV27; possible D gene TRBD1, 5 bases. V was cut by 4 bases and J by 0 bases, with 10 bases left in between. The CDR3 runs to 14 residues. Germline values: CDR1 MNHEY, CDR2 SMNVEV (reference sequence). CDR3: CASSYQGLSYEQYF. For the CDR3, the DNA is TGTGCCAGCAGTTACCAGGGTCTCTCCTACGAGCAGTACTTC.

The chain carries TRBV15 and TRBJ2-3; D is uncertain. The germline V gene has CDR1 LNHNV and CDR2 YYDKDF (reference sequence). The CDR3 consists of 17 residues. Trimming shortened V by 4 bases and J by 2 bases, and 19 bases separated the two germline ends. Written as DNA, the CDR3 is TGTGCCACCAGCACAGCGAAGGGAAGAAGAACCACAGATACGCAGTATTTT. It specifies CATSTAKGRRTTDTQYF.